This TCR beta chain was captured in a study of blood T cells in healthy people across ages. This CDR3 region has 16 residues. After removal of 4 bases from V and 4 bases from J, the junction contained 9 bases not matched to a gene. The germline gives CDR1 SGHKS, CDR2 YYEKEE (reference sequence). Primed by a sample-barcoded 5' primer and a J-beta primer mix, a second PCR proceeded for about 6 to 11 cycles. TCRdb recomputed calls from the 5' RACE reads with MiXCR, one row per CDR3 protein. The data contain around 1.5 million distinct CDR3 sequences, 30% to 40% of them singletons. This clonotype originated in a woman aged 25 to 39 in good health. The sample comprised blood. This rearrangement joins TRBV5-5 to TRBJ2-1; TRBD2 aligns across 9 bases. The CDR3 sequence: CASSMGGSGGYNEQFF. CDR3 coding DNA: TGTGCCAGCAGCATGGGCGGTAGCGGGGGTTACAATGAGCAGTTCTTC. The full variable domain, its missing parts supplied by reference TRBV5-5 and TRBJ2-1, is DAGVTQSPTHLIKTRGQQVTLRCSPISGHKSVSWYQQVLGQGPQFIFQYYEKEERGRGNFPDRFSARQFPNYSSELNVNALLLGDSALYLCASSMGGSGGYNEQFFGPGTRLTVL.